The 2 T cell receptor beta chains below all came from one sample that was sequenced in a study of shared clonotypes between healthy human individuals (dated by TCRdb to about 2020). Library preparation was by the immunoSEQ multiplex PCR assay. The table was pulled from immuneACCESS by TCRdb, which kept in-frame rearrangements only. Such tables lose some clones; where checked, under half of the loss comes from unresolved V genes, and the rest has no known cause. This sample lists about 2 million clones; 95% were detected once. The ten largest clones represent under 0.15% of the sample. The specimen sequenced was naive CD4+ T cells sorted from blood. The cell subset or site label for this specimen denotes: CD45RA+ positively selected. The receptors here all came from a young man in good health.

The rearrangement joins TRBV18 to TRBJ2-5; D not resolved. Germline V gene sequence: CDR1 KGHSH, CDR2 LQKENI. Trimming left V 5 bases short and J 5 bases short, with 15 bases between. The CDR3 covers 14 residues. The CDR3 region is CASSGRALRETQYF. CDR3 sequence (DNA): TGTGCCAGCTCAGGCCGGGCATTGCGGGAGACCCAGTACTTC.

The gene calls are TRBV5-4 and TRBJ2-2; D call uncertain. Germline V CDR1 and CDR2: SGHNT, YYREEE (reference sequence). The CDR3 runs to 13 residues. V lost 4 bases, J lost 1 base, and 5 bases lay in between. CDR3 bases: TGTGCCAGCAGCGGGAAGAACACCGGGGAGCTGTTTTTT. Protein sequence: CASSGKNTGELFF.